These T cell receptor beta chains were read from a single sample in a study of T cell responses to AZD1222 COVID-19 vaccine. The method was immunoSEQ multiplex PCR; TCRdb's version includes in-frame clones alone and lacks a portion of them. The data contain tens of thousands of clones, around 85% of them singletons. This specimen was peripheral blood, taken 28 days after the second AZD1222 dose. The receptors derive from an adult who received the AZD1222 COVID-19 vaccine. CDR3s include the opening cysteine and the closing phenylalanine or tryptophan. D genes are given only for firm matches. Size tells how often a clone was seen (once, few, many) or the class of an expanded clone, and some rows leave it out.

V gene: TRBV7-9; D gene: .; CDR3 length: 15; clone size: .; J gene: TRBJ2-5; CDR3 protein: CASSAGTYRQETQYF; CDR3 DNA: TGTGCCAGCAGCGCCGGGACATACCGCCAGGAGACCCAGTACTTC
V gene: TRBV5-1; D gene: .; CDR3 length: 15; clone size: .; J gene: TRBJ1-4; CDR3 protein: CASSLVSGASGELFF; CDR3 DNA: TGCGCCAGCAGCTTGGTTTCTGGCGCCTCTGGGGAACTGTTTTTT
V gene: TRBV6-5; D gene: TRBD1; CDR3 length: 15; clone size: .; J gene: TRBJ2-7; CDR3 protein: CASSSPGQGLSEQYF; CDR3 DNA: TGTGCCAGCAGTTCGCCGGGACAGGGATTGTCCGAGCAGTACTTC
V gene: TRBV5-1; D gene: .; CDR3 length: 14; clone size: few; J gene: TRBJ2-2; CDR3 protein: CASSPTQGSGELFF; CDR3 DNA: TGCGCCAGCAGCCCAACACAGGGTTCCGGGGAGCTGTTTTTT
V gene: TRBV4-2; D gene: .; CDR3 length: 14; clone size: once; J gene: TRBJ1-1; CDR3 protein: CASSQGQGYTEAFF; CDR3 DNA: TGTGCCAGCAGCCAAGGCCAGGGATACACTGAAGCTTTCTTT
V gene: TRBV16; D gene: .; CDR3 length: 12; clone size: .; J gene: TRBJ2-7; CDR3 protein: CASSQSSYEQYF; CDR3 DNA: TGTGCCAGCAGCCAAAGCTCCTACGAGCAGTACTTC
V gene: TRBV28; D gene: TRBD1; CDR3 length: 15; clone size: .; J gene: TRBJ2-7; CDR3 protein: CASSLGTGTSYEQYF; CDR3 DNA: TGTGCCAGCAGTTTAGGGACAGGGACCTCCTACGAGCAGTACTTC
V gene: TRBV14; D gene: .; CDR3 length: 13; clone size: .; J gene: TRBJ2-2; CDR3 protein: CASSSQGTGELFF; CDR3 DNA: TGTGCCAGCAGCTCCCAGGGGACCGGGGAGCTGTTTTTT
V gene: TRBV4-1; D gene: TRBD1; CDR3 length: 15; clone size: .; J gene: TRBJ1-2; CDR3 protein: CASSQESTGGAGYTF; CDR3 DNA: TGCGCCAGCAGCCAAGAGAGTACAGGGGGTGCTGGCTACACCTTC
V gene: TRBV18; D gene: .; CDR3 length: 14; clone size: .; J gene: TRBJ1-1; CDR3 protein: CASSPSDSSTEAFF; CDR3 DNA: TGTGCCAGCTCACCATCCGACTCTAGCACTGAAGCTTTCTTT
V gene: TRBV6-5; D gene: .; CDR3 length: 16; clone size: .; J gene: TRBJ2-7; CDR3 protein: CASSYSRAGNSYEQYF; CDR3 DNA: TGTGCCAGCAGTTACTCGAGGGCAGGGAATAGCTACGAGCAGTACTTC
V gene: TRBV11-2; D gene: .; CDR3 length: 14; clone size: few; J gene: TRBJ2-2; CDR3 protein: CASSLTGEGGELFF; CDR3 DNA: TGTGCCAGCAGCCTGACAGGGGAGGGCGGGGAGCTGTTTTTT
V gene: TRBV6-5; D gene: .; CDR3 length: 13; clone size: .; J gene: TRBJ2-2; CDR3 protein: CASRKLDTGELFF; CDR3 DNA: TGTGCCAGCAGGAAGTTAGACACCGGGGAGCTGTTTTTT
V gene: TRBV5-1; D gene: .; CDR3 length: 14; clone size: few; J gene: TRBJ1-1; CDR3 protein: CASSEGSPRTEAFF; CDR3 DNA: TGCGCCAGCAGCGAGGGCAGTCCCAGGACTGAAGCTTTCTTT
V gene: TRBV18; D gene: TRBD1; CDR3 length: 15; clone size: .; J gene: TRBJ1-1; CDR3 protein: CASSPSGQGATEAFF; CDR3 DNA: TGTGCCAGCTCCCCTTCGGGACAGGGAGCCACTGAAGCTTTCTTT
V gene: TRBV28; D gene: .; CDR3 length: 13; clone size: .; J gene: TRBJ2-1; CDR3 protein: CASSSESYNEQFF; CDR3 DNA: TGTGCCAGCAGCTCCGAAAGCTACAATGAGCAGTTCTTC
V gene: TRBV5-1; D gene: .; CDR3 length: 14; clone size: few; J gene: TRBJ1-3; CDR3 protein: CASSFGSPGNTIYF; CDR3 DNA: TGCGCCAGCAGCTTCGGCAGCCCTGGAAACACCATATATTTT
V gene: TRBV5-1; D gene: .; CDR3 length: 14; clone size: .; J gene: TRBJ1-4; CDR3 protein: CASSLVVGGEKLFF; CDR3 DNA: TGCGCCAGCAGCTTGGTTGTCGGAGGAGAAAAACTGTTTTTT
V gene: TRBV18; D gene: TRBD1; CDR3 length: 16; clone size: .; J gene: TRBJ1-2; CDR3 protein: CASSTNPTGGLIDYTF; CDR3 DNA: TGTGCCAGCTCAACCAACCCCACAGGGGGCCTTATCGACTACACCTTC
V gene: TRBV28; D gene: .; CDR3 length: 17; clone size: .; J gene: TRBJ2-1; CDR3 protein: CASSTNYNNHLGDEQFF; CDR3 DNA: TGTGCCAGCAGTACCAATTACAACAACCATCTAGGCGATGAGCAGTTCTTC
V gene: TRBV6-4; D gene: .; CDR3 length: 16; clone size: .; J gene: TRBJ2-1; CDR3 protein: CATFSWGESTYNEQFF; CDR3 DNA: TGTGCCACCTTCTCGTGGGGAGAAAGCACCTACAATGAGCAGTTCTTC
V gene: TRBV5-8; D gene: TRBD1; CDR3 length: 15; clone size: .; J gene: TRBJ1-5; CDR3 protein: CASSSGDRYNQPQHF; CDR3 DNA: TGTGCCAGCAGCTCGGGGGACAGATACAATCAGCCCCAGCATTTT
V gene: TRBV19; D gene: .; CDR3 length: 14; clone size: .; J gene: TRBJ1-5; CDR3 protein: CASSTRRSNQPQHF; CDR3 DNA: TGTGCCAGTAGTACTAGGAGGAGCAATCAGCCCCAGCATTTT
V gene: TRBV6-5; D gene: .; CDR3 length: 14; clone size: .; J gene: TRBJ2-3; CDR3 protein: CASRPDYLADTQYF; CDR3 DNA: TGTGCCAGCAGACCAGACTACCTGGCAGATACGCAGTATTTT
V gene: TRBV27; D gene: .; CDR3 length: 16; clone size: .; J gene: TRBJ2-5; CDR3 protein: CASSLGWGQPQETQYF; CDR3 DNA: TGTGCCAGCAGTCTAGGATGGGGCCAACCCCAAGAGACCCAGTACTTC
V gene: TRBV4-3; D gene: .; CDR3 length: 14; clone size: .; J gene: TRBJ2-4; CDR3 protein: CASSQDITDRPWVF; CDR3 DNA: TGCGCCAGCAGCCAAGATATCACCGACCGACCCTGGGTCTTC
V gene: TRBV19; D gene: .; CDR3 length: 17; clone size: once; J gene: TRBJ2-7; CDR3 protein: CASSISRRTGGRNEQYF; CDR3 DNA: TGTGCCAGTAGTATTTCGCGACGAACCGGGGGTCGGAACGAGCAGTACTTC
V gene: TRBV14; D gene: .; CDR3 length: 15; clone size: .; J gene: TRBJ1-3; CDR3 protein: CASSQVGSGGNTIYF; CDR3 DNA: TGTGCCAGCAGCCAAGTTGGTTCAGGTGGAAACACCATATATTTT
V gene: TRBV28; D gene: TRBD1; CDR3 length: 14; clone size: once; J gene: TRBJ2-3; CDR3 protein: CASSSTGVGDTQYF; CDR3 DNA: TGTGCCAGCAGTTCGACAGGGGTTGGAGATACGCAGTATTTT
V gene: TRBV7-8; D gene: .; CDR3 length: 12; clone size: .; J gene: TRBJ1-2; CDR3 protein: CASSARGYGYTF; CDR3 DNA: TGTGCCAGCAGCGCTAGGGGGTATGGCTACACCTTC
V gene: TRBV5-4; D gene: .; CDR3 length: 12; clone size: .; J gene: TRBJ1-1; CDR3 protein: CASSLEGPEAFF; CDR3 DNA: TGTGCCAGCAGTTTGGAAGGCCCTGAAGCTTTCTTT
V gene: TRBV29-1; D gene: .; CDR3 length: 14; clone size: .; J gene: TRBJ1-1; CDR3 protein: CSVEWGVGDTEAFF; CDR3 DNA: TGCAGCGTTGAATGGGGGGTAGGGGACACTGAAGCTTTCTTT
V gene: TRBV7-2; D gene: .; CDR3 length: 12; clone size: .; J gene: TRBJ2-2; CDR3 protein: CASSPQLGELFF; CDR3 DNA: TGTGCCAGCAGCCCCCAGCTCGGGGAGCTGTTTTTT
V gene: TRBV3-1/TRBV3-2; D gene: TRBD1; CDR3 length: 14; clone size: .; J gene: TRBJ1-2; CDR3 protein: CASSHFGTGGGYTF; CDR3 DNA: TGTGCCAGCAGCCACTTCGGAACAGGGGGGGGCTACACCTTC
V gene: TRBV9; D gene: .; CDR3 length: 13; clone size: once; J gene: TRBJ2-1; CDR3 protein: CASSALRDNEQFF; CDR3 DNA: TGTGCCAGCAGCGCCCTGAGGGACAATGAGCAGTTCTTC
V gene: TRBV7-6; D gene: TRBD1; CDR3 length: 17; clone size: .; J gene: TRBJ1-1; CDR3 protein: CASSGKDRGGMNTEAFF; CDR3 DNA: TGTGCCAGCAGCGGCAAGGACAGGGGCGGGATGAACACTGAAGCTTTCTTT
V gene: TRBV5-6; D gene: .; CDR3 length: 13; clone size: .; J gene: TRBJ2-7; CDR3 protein: CASSRDTTYEQYF; CDR3 DNA: TGTGCCAGCAGCCGGGACACCACCTACGAGCAGTACTTC
V gene: TRBV27; D gene: .; CDR3 length: 15; clone size: .; J gene: TRBJ1-5; CDR3 protein: CASSLFYTSNQPQHF; CDR3 DNA: TGTGCCAGCAGTTTATTTTACACGAGCAATCAGCCCCAGCATTTT
V gene: TRBV11-2; D gene: .; CDR3 length: 16; clone size: .; J gene: TRBJ2-1; CDR3 protein: CASESVKTELYNEQFF; CDR3 DNA: TGTGCCAGCGAGTCGGTGAAGACAGAGCTTTACAATGAGCAGTTCTTC
V gene: TRBV5-1; D gene: .; CDR3 length: 14; clone size: once; J gene: TRBJ2-5; CDR3 protein: CASSLEQGRETQYF; CDR3 DNA: TGCGCCAGCAGCCTAGAACAGGGTAGGGAGACCCAGTACTTC
V gene: TRBV5-1; D gene: .; CDR3 length: 12; clone size: .; J gene: TRBJ2-1; CDR3 protein: CASSLYSAEQFF; CDR3 DNA: TGCGCCAGCAGCTTGTATTCGGCTGAGCAGTTCTTC
V gene: TRBV7-3; D gene: .; CDR3 length: 14; clone size: .; J gene: TRBJ2-7; CDR3 protein: CASSSDPGGGEQYF; CDR3 DNA: TGTGCCAGCAGCTCGGACCCGGGTGGTGGCGAGCAGTACTTC
V gene: TRBV24-1; D gene: TRBD1; CDR3 length: 16; clone size: .; J gene: TRBJ1-4; CDR3 protein: CATSDSTGGSREKLFF; CDR3 DNA: TGTGCCACCAGTGACTCAACAGGGGGCTCAAGAGAAAAACTGTTTTTT
V gene: TRBV18; D gene: TRBD1; CDR3 length: 15; clone size: .; J gene: TRBJ1-2; CDR3 protein: CASSAGTGVVYGYTF; CDR3 DNA: TGTGCCAGCTCCGCCGGGACAGGGGTGGTCTATGGCTACACCTTC
V gene: TRBV6-2/TRBV6-3; D gene: .; CDR3 length: 14; clone size: .; J gene: TRBJ1-2; CDR3 protein: CASSTPSAFYGYTF; CDR3 DNA: TGTGCCAGCAGTACCCCGAGCGCATTCTATGGCTACACCTTC
V gene: TRBV28; D gene: .; CDR3 length: 14; clone size: .; J gene: TRBJ1-2; CDR3 protein: CASRILNDGYGYTF; CDR3 DNA: TGTGCCAGTAGAATACTAAACGACGGCTATGGCTACACCTTC
V gene: TRBV7-9; D gene: .; CDR3 length: 13; clone size: .; J gene: TRBJ1-2; CDR3 protein: CASSLAEGSGYTF; CDR3 DNA: TGTGCCAGCAGCCTAGCGGAGGGGAGTGGCTACACCTTC
V gene: TRBV6-5; D gene: TRBD1; CDR3 length: 15; clone size: .; J gene: TRBJ1-4; CDR3 protein: CASKKEGTANEKLFF; CDR3 DNA: TGTGCCAGCAAAAAAGAAGGGACAGCAAATGAAAAACTGTTTTTT
V gene: TRBV7-3; D gene: .; CDR3 length: 15; clone size: .; J gene: TRBJ2-1; CDR3 protein: CASSLGAGTYNEQFF; CDR3 DNA: TGTGCCAGCAGCCTGGGGGCAGGTACCTACAATGAGCAGTTCTTC
V gene: TRBV6-6; D gene: TRBD1; CDR3 length: 12; clone size: .; J gene: TRBJ1-5; CDR3 protein: CASTGGNQPQHF; CDR3 DNA: TGTGCCAGCACAGGGGGCAACCAGCCCCAGCATTTT
V gene: TRBV6-5; D gene: .; CDR3 length: 14; clone size: .; J gene: TRBJ2-5; CDR3 protein: CASTFEFGRETQYF; CDR3 DNA: TGTGCCAGCACATTCGAATTCGGGCGAGAGACCCAGTACTTC
V gene: TRBV6-2/TRBV6-3; D gene: TRBD2; CDR3 length: 16; clone size: .; J gene: TRBJ2-3; CDR3 protein: CASSYGRGRYTDTQYF; CDR3 DNA: TGTGCCAGCAGTTACGGGCGGGGGAGGTACACAGATACGCAGTATTTT